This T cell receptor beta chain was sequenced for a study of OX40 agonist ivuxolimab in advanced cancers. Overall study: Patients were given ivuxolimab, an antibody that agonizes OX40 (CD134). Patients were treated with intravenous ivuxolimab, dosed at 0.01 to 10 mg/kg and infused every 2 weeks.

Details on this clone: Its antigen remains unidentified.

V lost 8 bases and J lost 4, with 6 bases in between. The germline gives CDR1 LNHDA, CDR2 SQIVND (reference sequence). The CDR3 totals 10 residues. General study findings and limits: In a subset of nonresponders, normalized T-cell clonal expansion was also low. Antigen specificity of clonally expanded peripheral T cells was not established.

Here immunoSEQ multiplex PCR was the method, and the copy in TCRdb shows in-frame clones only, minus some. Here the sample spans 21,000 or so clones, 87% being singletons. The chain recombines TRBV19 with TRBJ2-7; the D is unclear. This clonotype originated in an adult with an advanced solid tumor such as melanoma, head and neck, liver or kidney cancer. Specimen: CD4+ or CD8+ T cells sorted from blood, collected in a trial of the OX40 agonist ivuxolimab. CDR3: CASVSYEQYF. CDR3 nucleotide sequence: TGTGCCAGTGTCTCATACGAGCAGTACTTC.